The 6 T cell receptor beta chains reported below all come from one sample, sequenced in a study of T cell responses to AZD1222 COVID-19 vaccine. TCRdb's copy holds only in-frame clones and misses some; the assay was immunoSEQ multiplex PCR. The table includes some 130,000 clones, around 90% detected once. This sample comprised peripheral blood, obtained on day 0 of AZD1222 vaccination. These receptors were taken from an adult in good health.

The chain is built from TRBV4-2 and TRBJ1-2; possible D gene TRBD1, 5 bases. The CDR3 length is 16 residues. The V end was cut by 0 bases, the J end by 4 bases, with 15 bases between. Germline V gene data show CDR1 as LGHNA and CDR2 as YNFKEQ. Written as DNA, the CDR3 is TGTGCCAGCAGCCAAGATCCGGGGGGAGGTCCCTATGGCTACACCTTC. Its translation: CASSQDPGGGPYGYTF.

This clone was counted only a few times. V usage is TRBV28 and J usage is TRBJ1-5; tentatively, D is TRBD1 (5 bases). Germline V CDR1 and CDR2: MDHEN, SYDVKM. This CDR3 is built from 15 residues. With 3 bases removed from V and 4 bases from J, the gap between germline ends came to 13 bases. CDR3 protein: CASSLLFRANQPQHF. The CDR3 DNA reads TGTGCCAGCAGTTTGCTGTTCAGGGCGAATCAGCCCCAGCATTTT.

The chain combines TRBV12-5 with TRBJ2-2; TRBD1 agrees at 10 bases. The CDR3 consists of 14 residues. Germline CDR1 is LGHNT and CDR2 is FRNRAP. The junction had 3 bases not matched to a gene; V was cut back by 6 bases and J by 5 bases. Written as DNA, the CDR3 is TGTGCTAGTGGAAGGACAGGGGGGACCGGGGAGCTGTTTTTT. Protein sequence: CASGRTGGTGELFF.

This sequence joins TRBV9 and TRBJ1-1; TRBD1 agrees at 8 bases. Trimming took 3 bases from V and 9 from J; bases not matched to a gene: 13. Germline V gene lookup returns CDR1 SGDLS and CDR2 YYNGEE. The CDR3 has 15 residues. The CDR3 is CASSEGQGGDQQAFF. Written as DNA, the CDR3 is TGTGCCAGCAGCGAAGGACAGGGCGGGGATCAGCAAGCTTTCTTT.

J is TRBJ2-7 and V is TRBV5-4; 8 bases agree with TRBD2. CDR3 length equals 14 residues. Germline trimming cut 4 bases from V and 6 bases from J; bases unmatched to any gene: 9. Germline V gives CDR1 SGHNT, CDR2 YYREEE (reference sequence). The CDR3 loop reads CASSPIAGSGEQYF. For the CDR3, the DNA is TGTGCCAGCAGCCCAATAGCGGGATCGGGCGAGCAGTACTTC.

The chain employs TRBV5-1 and TRBJ1-2; TRBD1 is a possible D gene (5 bases). CDR3 size: 15 residues. V was cut by 4 bases and J by 0 bases, with 13 bases left in between. CDR1 and CDR2 from the germline V gene are SGHRS and YFSETQ. The DNA of the CDR3 is TGCGCCAGCAGCCTTGACTCAGGGTCTAACTATGGCTACACCTTC. This gives the protein CASSLDSGSNYGYTF.